The present TCR beta chain was sequenced within a study of long-term antiretroviral therapy in people with HIV. Survey-level immunoSEQ v3.0 assays were run. TCRdb's table, derived via immunoSEQ multiplex PCR, lists solely in-frame clones and lacks some. The data show about 20,000 clones, 80% to 95% seen once. Findings of the study overall: Patients on ART gained diversity, which nonetheless stayed below transplant donor controls.

On this clone itself: Its antigen is unknown.

From germline, CDR1 is SGHTA and CDR2 FQGNSA. The CDR3 extends over 14 amino acids. Deletions cut 4 bases from V and 1 base from J, with 7 bases between. This sequence originates from a woman aged 45-60 years with HIV. V and J are TRBV7-2 and TRBJ2-2, with a weak D call TRBD2 (6 bases). Sample: unsorted PBMCs, taken 4.4 years after starting antiretroviral therapy. The CDR3 loop is CASSWGENTGELFF. The CDR3, as DNA: TGTGCCAGCAGCTGGGGGGAGAACACCGGGGAGCTGTTTTTT. Combining the CDR3 with reference TRBV7-2 and TRBJ2-2 gives the whole variable domain GAGVSQSPSNKVTEKGKDVELRCDPISGHTALYWYRQSLGQGLEFLIYFQGNSAPDKSGLPSDRFSAERTGGSVSTLTIQRTQQEDSAVYLCASSWGENTGELFFGEGSRLTVL.